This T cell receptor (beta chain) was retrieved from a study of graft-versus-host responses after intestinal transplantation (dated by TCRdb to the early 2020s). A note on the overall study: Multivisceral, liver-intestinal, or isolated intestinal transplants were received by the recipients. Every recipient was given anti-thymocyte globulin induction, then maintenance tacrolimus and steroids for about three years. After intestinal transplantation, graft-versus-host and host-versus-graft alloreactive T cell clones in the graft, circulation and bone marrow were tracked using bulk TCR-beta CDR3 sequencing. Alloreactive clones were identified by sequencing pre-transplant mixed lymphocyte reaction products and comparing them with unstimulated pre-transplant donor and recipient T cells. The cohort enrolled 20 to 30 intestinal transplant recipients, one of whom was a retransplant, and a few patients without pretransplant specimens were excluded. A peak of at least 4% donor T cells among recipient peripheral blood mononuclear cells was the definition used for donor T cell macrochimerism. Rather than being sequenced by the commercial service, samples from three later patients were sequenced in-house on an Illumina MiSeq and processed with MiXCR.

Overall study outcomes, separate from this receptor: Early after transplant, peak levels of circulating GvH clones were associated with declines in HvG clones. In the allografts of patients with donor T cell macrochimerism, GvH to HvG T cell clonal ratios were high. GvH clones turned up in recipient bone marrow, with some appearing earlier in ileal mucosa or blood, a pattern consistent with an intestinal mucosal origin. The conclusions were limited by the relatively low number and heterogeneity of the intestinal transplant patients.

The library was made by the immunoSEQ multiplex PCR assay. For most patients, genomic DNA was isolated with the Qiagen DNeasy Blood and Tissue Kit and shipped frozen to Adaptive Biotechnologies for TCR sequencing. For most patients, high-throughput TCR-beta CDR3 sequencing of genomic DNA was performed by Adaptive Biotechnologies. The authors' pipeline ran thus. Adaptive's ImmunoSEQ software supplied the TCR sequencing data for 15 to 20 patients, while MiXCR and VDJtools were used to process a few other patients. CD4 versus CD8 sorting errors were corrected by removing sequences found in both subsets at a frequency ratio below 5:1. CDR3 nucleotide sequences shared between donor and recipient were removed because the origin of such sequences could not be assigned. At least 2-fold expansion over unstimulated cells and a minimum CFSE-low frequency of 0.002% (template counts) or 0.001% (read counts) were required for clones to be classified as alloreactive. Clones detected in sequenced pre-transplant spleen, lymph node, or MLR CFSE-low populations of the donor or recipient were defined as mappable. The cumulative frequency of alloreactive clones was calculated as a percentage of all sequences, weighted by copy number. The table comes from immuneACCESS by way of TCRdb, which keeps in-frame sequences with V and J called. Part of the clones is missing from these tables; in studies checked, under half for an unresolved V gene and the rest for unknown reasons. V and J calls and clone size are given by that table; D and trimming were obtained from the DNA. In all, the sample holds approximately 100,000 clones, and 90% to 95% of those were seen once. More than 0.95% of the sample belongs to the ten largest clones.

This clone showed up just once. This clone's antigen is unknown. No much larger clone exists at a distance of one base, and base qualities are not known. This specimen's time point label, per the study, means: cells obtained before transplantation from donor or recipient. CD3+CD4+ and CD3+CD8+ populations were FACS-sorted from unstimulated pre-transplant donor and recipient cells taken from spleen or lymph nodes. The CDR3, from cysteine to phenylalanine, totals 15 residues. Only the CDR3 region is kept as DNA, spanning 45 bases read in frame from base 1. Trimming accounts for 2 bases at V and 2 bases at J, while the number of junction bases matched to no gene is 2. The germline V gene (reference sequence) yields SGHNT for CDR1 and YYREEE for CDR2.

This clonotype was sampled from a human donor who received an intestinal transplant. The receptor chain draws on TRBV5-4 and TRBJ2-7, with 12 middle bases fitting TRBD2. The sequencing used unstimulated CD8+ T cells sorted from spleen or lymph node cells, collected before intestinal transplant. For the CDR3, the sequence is CASSLPSGGAYEQYF. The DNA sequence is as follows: TGTGCCAGCAGCTTACCTAGCGGGGGGGCCTACGAGCAGTACTTC.